Included here is one TCR beta chain sequence, with context. The V end was cut by 0 bases, the J end by 0 bases, with 15 bases between. The CDR3 spans 18 residues. CDR1 is LNHNV, CDR2 YYDKDF, per germline (reference sequence). This sample was included in a study of blood T cell repertoires in COVID-19. Here immunoSEQ multiplex PCR was the method, and the copy in TCRdb shows in-frame clones only, minus some. The repertoire consists of about 260,000 clones, with roughly 90% occurring once and the leading ten covering just under 2%. V is TRBV15 and J is TRBJ1-5, with D unclear. The TCR sequence derives from a man aged 30 to 45 with active or convalescent COVID-19. The source material was peripheral blood. This chain's CDR3 is CATSRDEAGHHSNQPQHF. As DNA, the CDR3 is TGTGCCACCAGCAGAGATGAAGCAGGCCACCATAGCAATCAGCCCCAGCATTTT.